This T cell receptor (beta chain) stems from a study of CD8 T cells in Susac syndrome. Reverse transcription used about 0.45 to 1 ug RNA and random hexamers. immunoSEQ multiplex PCR amplified TCR beta CDR3 across 54 Vbeta, 13 Jbeta. Using its own MiXCR run on the immunoSEQ multiplex PCR reads, TCRdb lists one record per CDR3 protein. This sample has 160,000 or so distinct CDR3 sequences, with 95% to 96% found just once. This CDR3 contains 14 residues. Germline V lookup: CDR1 MNHEY, CDR2 SMNVEV (reference sequence). The V and J ends lost 5 bases and 8 bases respectively, with 13 bases between them. CD8+ and CD4+ T cells from blood underwent TCR beta sequencing. TEMRA cells were enriched by FACS, and CD4+ and CD8+ T cells were negatively isolated.

The sample was CD8+ T cells from PBMCs. The sequence was obtained from a human donor with multiple sclerosis. This sequence joins TRBV27 and TRBJ1-6; TRBD1 is a possible D gene (5 bases). CDR3 region: CASSLGTGYSPLHF. The CDR3 DNA reads as TGTGCCAGCAGTCTCGGGACGGGGTATTCACCCCTCCACTTT.